The clone carrying this T cell receptor beta chain came up a few times. Its cognate antigen is unknown. Unique molecular identifiers had been added to the TCR beta cDNA libraries. MiXCR, applied by TCRdb to the PCR reads, yields one record per CDR3 protein. The sample records 650,000 to 900,000 distinct CDR3 sequences, 40% to 55% being singletons. This sample is part of a study of post-analysis software for immune sequencing data. As for the study in general: Relapsing-remitting, secondary progressive and progressive-relapsing multiple sclerosis were all included among the disease courses.

General study results and limits: Batch-mates among the samples co-clustered strongly by F measure. Significantly lower normalized Chao1 diversity was found in patients with multiple sclerosis relative to controls. Patients carried four or five TRBV segments more frequently than controls did, and TRBV5-6, TRBV5-1 and TRBV20-1 were among them.

The CDR3 sequence is 13 residues long. CDR1 is SQVTM, CDR2 ANQGSEA, per germline. V gave up 3 bases and J gave up 1 base, with 10 bases separating them. The chain joins TRBV29-1 to TRBJ2-7; TRBD2 might be the D (6 bases). The specimen was blood. The sequence derives from a girl aged 10-17 years with multiple sclerosis. The CDR3 DNA is TGCAGCGTTGATTCGGGGGATTCCTACGAGCAGTACTTC. Amino acids: CSVDSGDSYEQYF.